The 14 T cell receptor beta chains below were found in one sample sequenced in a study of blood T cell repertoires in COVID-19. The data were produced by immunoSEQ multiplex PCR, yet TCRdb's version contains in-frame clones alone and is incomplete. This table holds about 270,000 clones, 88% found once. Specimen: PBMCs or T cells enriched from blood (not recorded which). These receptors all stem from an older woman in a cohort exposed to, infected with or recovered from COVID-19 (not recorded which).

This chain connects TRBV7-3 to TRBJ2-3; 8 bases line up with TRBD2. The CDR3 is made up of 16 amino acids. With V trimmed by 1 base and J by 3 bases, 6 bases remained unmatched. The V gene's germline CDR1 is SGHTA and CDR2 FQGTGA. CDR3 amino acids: CASSLMLAGTTDTQYF. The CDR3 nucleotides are TGTGCCAGCAGCTTAATGCTAGCGGGTACAACAGATACGCAGTATTTT.

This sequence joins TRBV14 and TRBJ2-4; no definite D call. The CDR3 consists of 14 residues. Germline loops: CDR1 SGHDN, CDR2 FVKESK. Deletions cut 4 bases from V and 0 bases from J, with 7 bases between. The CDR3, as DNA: TGTGCCAGCAGCCCTCAGGTAGCCAAAAACATTCAGTACTTC. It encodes CASSPQVAKNIQYF. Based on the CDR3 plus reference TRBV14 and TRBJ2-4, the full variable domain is EAGVTQFPSHSVIEKGQTVTLRCDPISGHDNLYWYRRVMGKEIKFLLHFVKESKQDESGMPNNRFLAERTGGTYSTLKVQPAELEDSGVYFCASSPQVAKNIQYFGAGTRLSVL.

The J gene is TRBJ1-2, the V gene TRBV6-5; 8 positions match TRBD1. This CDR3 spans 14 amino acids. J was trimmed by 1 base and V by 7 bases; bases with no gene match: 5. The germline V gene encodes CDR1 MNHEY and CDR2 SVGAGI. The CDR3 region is CASNGQGGNYGYTF. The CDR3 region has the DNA TGTGCCAGCAATGGACAGGGAGGTAACTATGGCTACACCTTC.

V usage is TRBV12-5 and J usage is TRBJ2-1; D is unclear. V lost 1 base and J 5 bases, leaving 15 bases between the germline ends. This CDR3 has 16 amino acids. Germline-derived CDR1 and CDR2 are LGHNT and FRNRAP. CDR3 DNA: TGTGCTAGTGGTTTGGGTACTTCGGGTCGGGACAATGAGCAGTTCTTC. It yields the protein CASGLGTSGRDNEQFF.

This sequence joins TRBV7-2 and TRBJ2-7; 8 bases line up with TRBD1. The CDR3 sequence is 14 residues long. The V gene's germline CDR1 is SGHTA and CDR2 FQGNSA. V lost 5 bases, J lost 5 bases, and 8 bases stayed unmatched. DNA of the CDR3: TGTGCCAGCAGCCTGGGGACAGGAAACAACGAGCAGTACTTC. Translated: CASSLGTGNNEQYF.

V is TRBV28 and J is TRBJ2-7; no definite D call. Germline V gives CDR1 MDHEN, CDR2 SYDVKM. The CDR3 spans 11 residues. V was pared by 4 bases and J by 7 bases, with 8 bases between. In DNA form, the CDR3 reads TGTGCCAGCAGTTCTTTACTTGAGCAGTACTTC. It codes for CASSSLLEQYF.

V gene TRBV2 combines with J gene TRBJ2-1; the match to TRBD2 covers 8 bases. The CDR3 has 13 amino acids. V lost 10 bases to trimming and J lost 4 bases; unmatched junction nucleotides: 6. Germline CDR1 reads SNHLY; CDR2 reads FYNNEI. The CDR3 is CATRERGYNEQFF. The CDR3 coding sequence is TGTGCCACTAGGGAGCGGGGGTACAATGAGCAGTTCTTC.

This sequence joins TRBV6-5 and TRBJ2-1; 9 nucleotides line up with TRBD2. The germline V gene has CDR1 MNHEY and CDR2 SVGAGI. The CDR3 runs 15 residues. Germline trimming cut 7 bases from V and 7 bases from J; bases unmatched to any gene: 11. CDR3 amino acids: CASTSPGTSINEQFF. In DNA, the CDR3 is TGTGCCAGCACCTCACCCGGGACTAGCATTAATGAGCAGTTCTTC.

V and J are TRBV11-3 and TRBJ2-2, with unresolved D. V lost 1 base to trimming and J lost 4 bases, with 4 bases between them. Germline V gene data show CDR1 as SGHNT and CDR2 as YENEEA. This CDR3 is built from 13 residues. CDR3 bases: TGTGCCAGCAGCTTAGGAGTCACCGGGGAGCTGTTTTTT. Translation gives CASSLGVTGELFF.

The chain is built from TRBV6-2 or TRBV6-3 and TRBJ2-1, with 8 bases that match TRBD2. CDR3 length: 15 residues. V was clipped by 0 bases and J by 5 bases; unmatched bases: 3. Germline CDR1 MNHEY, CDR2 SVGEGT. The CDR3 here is CASSYSGLGNNEQFF. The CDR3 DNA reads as TGTGCCAGCAGTTACTCGGGACTAGGGAACAATGAGCAGTTCTTC.

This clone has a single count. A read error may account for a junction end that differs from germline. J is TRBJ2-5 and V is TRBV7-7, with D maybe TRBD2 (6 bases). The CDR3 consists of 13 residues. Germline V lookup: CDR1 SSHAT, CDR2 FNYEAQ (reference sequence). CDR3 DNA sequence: TGTGCTAGCAGCTTACGGGAGAGAGAGACCCAGTACTTC. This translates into CASSLRERETQYF.

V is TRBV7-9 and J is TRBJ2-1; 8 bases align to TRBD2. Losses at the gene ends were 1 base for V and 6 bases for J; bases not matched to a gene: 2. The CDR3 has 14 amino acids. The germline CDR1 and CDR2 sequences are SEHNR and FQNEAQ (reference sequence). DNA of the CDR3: TGTGCCAGCAGCTTAGAGACTAGCGTCAATGAGCAGTTCTTC. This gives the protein CASSLETSVNEQFF.

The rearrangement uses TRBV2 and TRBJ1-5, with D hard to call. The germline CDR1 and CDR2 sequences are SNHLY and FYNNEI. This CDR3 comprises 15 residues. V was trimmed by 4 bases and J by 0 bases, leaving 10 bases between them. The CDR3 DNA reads TGTGCCAGCAGTGGGGGAGACTTTAGCAATCAGCCCCAGCATTTT. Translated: CASSGGDFSNQPQHF.

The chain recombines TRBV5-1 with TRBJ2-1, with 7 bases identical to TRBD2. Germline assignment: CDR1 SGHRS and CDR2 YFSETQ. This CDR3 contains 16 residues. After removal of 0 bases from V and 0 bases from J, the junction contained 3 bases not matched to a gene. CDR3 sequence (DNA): TGCGCCAGCAGCTTGGATTCTAGCGGCTCCTACAATGAGCAGTTCTTC. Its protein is CASSLDSSGSYNEQFF.